These 27 T cell receptor beta chains originate from one sample sequenced in a study of regulatory T cells in long-lasting Graves disease. Time point here: newly diagnosed GD, antithyroid drugs for less than 3 months. PBMC RNA was the source of the TCR library. With iRepertoire HTBI primers and Arm-PCR of CDR3 regions, TCR beta libraries were built. TCRdb analysed the multiplex PCR reads with MiXCR anew, one entry per CDR3 protein. Here the sample spans fewer than 500,000 distinct CDR3 sequences, roughly 17% being singletons. The same data also contributed to another study, on T cells in Graves' hyperthyroidism and ophthalmopathy.

Sequenced material: peripheral blood mononuclear cells (PBMCs), taken at new diagnosis, from a patient treated with antithyroid drugs. The receptors were sampled from a man aged 40-49 years with Graves disease.

This clonotype was found a few times. The chain has TRBV28 and TRBJ1-2, with a tentative D call TRBD1 (5 bases). The CDR3 sequence is 13 residues long. The germline V and J ends were trimmed by 8 bases and 4 bases, with 14 bases remaining between them. The V gene's germline CDR1 is MDHEN and CDR2 SYDVKM. Written as DNA, the CDR3 is TGTGCCAGCGCTCCCGGGGGTCTCTATGGCTACACCTTC. It codes for CASAPGGLYGYTF.

This chain connects TRBV3-1 to TRBJ2-1; D gene ambiguous. Trimming removed 1 base at V and 8 bases at J, with 6 bases between. Germline CDR1 is LGHDT and CDR2 is YNNKEL (reference sequence). The CDR3 runs 12 residues. The CDR3 reads CASSQVWDEQFF. The CDR3 DNA sequence: TGTGCCAGCAGCCAAGTCTGGGATGAGCAGTTCTTC.

This clonotype appeared many times. The V and J genes are TRBV11-2 and TRBJ2-7; 9 bases align to TRBD1. The CDR3 is made up of 15 amino acids. With 7 bases clipped from V and 6 bases from J, the junction kept 13 bases outside the gene matches. The germline V gene encodes CDR1 SGHAT and CDR2 FQNNGV. The CDR3 protein is CASIPDRDRATEQYF. As DNA, the CDR3 is TGTGCCAGCATCCCCGACCGGGACAGGGCTACCGAGCAGTACTTC.

V gene TRBV20-1 combines with J gene TRBJ2-3; 12 bases map to TRBD2. Germline V gene lookup returns CDR1 DFQATT and CDR2 SNEGSKA (reference sequence). CDR3 length: 17 amino acids. Losses at the gene ends were 0 bases for V and 11 bases for J; bases not matched to a gene: 15. The DNA of the CDR3 is TGCAGTGCTAGAGATCGCGGAGGACTAGCGGGAAAGACCGTGCAGTATTTT. It encodes CSARDRGGLAGKTVQYF.

Only a few counts were recorded for this clonotype. This CDR3 reads CASSKWHVGGNTGELFF. In nucleotides, the CDR3 is TGTGCCAGCAGTAAATGGCATGTGGGAGGAAACACCGGGGAGCTGTTTTTT. The rearrangement uses TRBV28 and TRBJ2-2; D might be TRBD2 (6 bases). The germline gives CDR1 MDHEN, CDR2 SYDVKM. Trimming took off 5 bases at V and 2 bases at J, with 18 bases between the two ends. The CDR3 loop spans 17 amino acids. Full variable domain (missing parts from reference TRBV28 and TRBJ2-2): DVKVTQSSRYLVKRTGEKVFLECVQDMDHENMFWYRQDPGLGLRLIYFSYDVKMKEKGDIPEGYSVSREKKERFSLILESASTNQTSMYLCASSKWHVGGNTGELFFGEGSRLTVL.

The chain links TRBV20-1 to TRBJ2-7; TRBD2 aligns across 13 bases. V shed 4 bases and J 7 bases; nucleotides not matched to a gene: 10. The CDR3 sequence is 15 residues long. The germline V gene encodes CDR1 DFQATT and CDR2 SNEGSKA (reference sequence). CDR3 DNA: TGCAGTGCTATGAGACTAGCGGGAGGCCTACGGGAGCAGTACTTC. Translation: CSAMRLAGGLREQYF.

This clonotype was recorded many times. The V call is TRBV2, the J call TRBJ2-3; TRBD1 matches 10 bases. Trimming took 10 bases from V and 7 from J; bases not matched to a gene: 8. Germline-derived CDR1 and CDR2 are SNHLY and FYNNEI. The CDR3 consists of 13 residues. The CDR3 DNA is TGTGCCACCCGGGACAGGGGAGTAAATACGCAGTATTTT. This gives the protein CATRDRGVNTQYF.

This clonotype was recorded at least ten times. The chain couples TRBV28 to TRBJ2-1; TRBD2 aligns across 8 bases. Unmatched junction bases numbered 6, after V lost 3 bases and J lost 5 bases. The germline V gene has CDR1 MDHEN and CDR2 SYDVKM. The CDR3 runs 15 residues. CDR3: CASSLSGRGHNEQFF. CDR3 sequence (DNA): TGTGCCAGCAGTTTGAGCGGGAGAGGTCACAATGAGCAGTTCTTC.

Ten or more counts support this clonotype. This chain joins TRBV19 and TRBJ2-2; 12 nucleotides agree with TRBD2. Trimming at V came to 3 bases and at J to 1 base, leaving 3 bases not matched to a gene. This CDR3 has 17 amino acids. Germline V gene lookup returns CDR1 LNHDA and CDR2 SQIVND (reference sequence). In DNA form, the CDR3 reads TGTGCCAGTAGTATCGAGACTAGCGGGAGGAACACCGGGGAGCTGTTTTTT. Its translation: CASSIETSGRNTGELFF.

This clonotype showed up just a few times. The chain combines TRBV4-2 with TRBJ2-7, with D uncertain. V shed 3 bases and J shed 2 bases, with 8 bases lying between them. The germline V gene has CDR1 LGHNA and CDR2 YNFKEQ. This CDR3 contains 13 residues. This CDR3 reads CASSQPATYEQYF. In DNA form, the CDR3 reads TGTGCCAGCAGCCAGCCGGCCACCTACGAGCAGTACTTC.

V and J are TRBV2 and TRBJ2-1, with unresolved D. CDR1 and CDR2 from the germline V gene are SNHLY and FYNNEI. The V end was cut by 1 base, the J end by 8 bases, with 12 bases between. The CDR3 is made up of 14 amino acids. The CDR3 DNA is TGTGCCAGCAGTGAAGTAGGGTTGGGCGATGAGCAGTTCTTC. Translating gives CASSEVGLGDEQFF.

In its sample, this clonotype was seen a few times. The chain joins TRBV3-1 to TRBJ2-4; tentative D call: TRBD2 (6 bases). Germline V gene lookup returns CDR1 LGHDT and CDR2 YNNKEL (reference sequence). Trimming shortened V by 3 bases and J by 3 bases, and 12 bases separated the two germline ends. This CDR3 is built from 15 residues. The CDR3: CASSHRRGNKNIQYF. In DNA form, the CDR3 reads TGTGCCAGCAGCCACCGGCGGGGTAACAAAAACATTCAGTACTTC.

This clonotype occurred many times. The chain recombines TRBV6-2 or TRBV6-3 with TRBJ1-5; D is ambiguous. The V gene's germline CDR1 is MNHEY and CDR2 SVGEGT. V was trimmed by 7 bases and J by 4 bases, leaving 11 bases between them. The CDR3 loop spans 13 amino acids. The CDR3 DNA follows: TGTGCCAGCAAGCTTACCCAGAATCAGCCCCAGCATTTT. Its translation is CASKLTQNQPQHF.

Notes on this clonotype: A far larger clone is one base from this, pointing to a likely read error. This rearrangement joins TRBV2 to TRBJ2-5, with TRBD2 matching over 14 bases. The CDR3 extends over 15 amino acids. In germline, CDR1 is SNHLY, CDR2 FYNNEI. The J segment lost 3 bases and the V segment lost 6 bases, leaving 3 bases of the junction unmatched. The CDR3: CASRPGLAGEETQYF. The CDR3 bases are TGTGCCAGCAGGCCGGGACTAGCGGGAGAAGAGACCCAGTACTTC. Looking up the rest from reference TRBV2 and TRBJ2-5 gives the full variable domain: EPEVTQTPSHQVTQMGQEVILRCVPISNHLYFYWYRQILGQKVEFLVSFYNNEISEKSEIFDDQFSVERPDGSNFTLKIRSTKLEDSAMYFCASRPGLAGEETQYFGPGTRLLVL.

V gene TRBV7-9 combines with J gene TRBJ1-4, with a possible D match to TRBD1 (5 bases). Germline values: CDR1 SEHNR, CDR2 FQNEAQ (reference sequence). The ends were cut back, 7 bases at V and 0 bases at J, with 12 bases in the middle. The CDR3 length is 15 residues. The chain's CDR3 is CASTEGQATNEKLFF. The CDR3 region has the DNA TGTGCCAGCACGGAAGGACAAGCAACTAATGAAAAACTGTTTTTT.

The sample holds a few counts of this clonotype. The CDR3 sequence: CAWETGGPGELFF. For the CDR3, the DNA is TGTGCCTGGGAAACAGGGGGACCCGGGGAGCTGTTTTTT. The chain employs TRBV30 and TRBJ2-2; 8 bases agree with TRBD1. Trimming removed 5 bases from V and 6 bases from J; junction bases left unmatched: 5. CDR1 GTSNPN and CDR2 SVGIG come from the germline V gene (reference sequence). CDR3 length: 13 residues.

This clonotype was found many times. This chain connects TRBV5-1 to TRBJ2-4; 7 bases map to TRBD2. With 0 bases clipped from V and 8 bases from J, the junction kept 8 bases outside the gene matches. CDR1 SGHRS and CDR2 YFSETQ come from the germline V gene. The CDR3 extends over 15 amino acids. The CDR3 nucleotides read TGCGCCAGCAGCTTGGGGGGGGGACCTATGGACATTCAGTACTTC. It codes for CASSLGGGPMDIQYF.

This sequence joins TRBV5-5 and TRBJ2-4; 8 positions match TRBD1. V gave up 2 bases and J gave up 0 bases; unmatched junction bases: 4. The CDR3 loop spans 16 amino acids. Per germline, CDR1 SGHKS and CDR2 YYEKEE (reference sequence). The CDR3: CASSFPTGVAKNIQYF. CDR3 nucleotide sequence: TGTGCCAGCAGCTTTCCGACAGGGGTAGCCAAAAACATTCAGTACTTC.

The chain joins TRBV2 to TRBJ2-5; D is possibly TRBD1 or TRBD2 (5 bases each). CDR1 and CDR2 from the germline V gene are SNHLY and FYNNEI. There are 14 residues in the CDR3. The V gene lost 6 bases and the J gene lost 1 base, with 12 bases spanning the gap. This CDR3 reads CASRYRRPQETQYF. CDR3 DNA: TGTGCCAGCAGGTACAGGAGGCCCCAAGAGACCCAGTACTTC.

This clonotype was picked up many times. This rearrangement joins TRBV20-1 to TRBJ1-2; 7 bases match TRBD1. The germline CDR1 and CDR2 sequences are DFQATT and SNEGSKA (reference sequence). Trimming cost V 1 base and J 2 bases; bases outside gene matches: 4. CDR3 length: 14 amino acids. Here the CDR3 DNA reads TGCAGTGCTAGAGGGGACAGAGAAAACTATGGCTACACCTTC. This codes for CSARGDRENYGYTF.

This clonotype came up many times. This chain connects TRBV27 to TRBJ1-2, with TRBD1 matching 8 bases. There are 13 residues in the CDR3. The trim removed 3 bases at V and 6 bases at J, leaving 3 bases unmatched. From germline, CDR1 is MNHEY and CDR2 SMNVEV (reference sequence). CDR3 nucleotide sequence: TGTGCCAGCAGTTTTCGACAGGGGAATGGCTACACCTTC. It translates to CASSFRQGNGYTF.

This clonotype was observed at least ten times. V usage is TRBV30 and J usage is TRBJ1-6, with a tentative D call TRBD1 (5 bases). Trimming cost V 3 bases and J 6 bases, with 15 bases left between them. Looked up from germline, CDR1 is GTSNPN and CDR2 is SVGIG (reference sequence). The CDR3 has 15 residues. The CDR3: CAWRDQGGGNSPLHF. DNA for the CDR3: TGTGCCTGGAGAGACCAGGGCGGCGGTAATTCACCCCTCCACTTT. The full variable domain, completed using reference TRBV30 and TRBJ1-6, is SQTIHQWPATLVQPVGSPLSLECTVEGTSNPNLYWYRQAAGRGLQLLFYSVGIGQISSEVPQNLSASRPQDRQFILSSKKLLLSDSGFYLCAWRDQGGGNSPLHFGNGTRLTVT.

The sample holds many counts of this clonotype. The chain carries TRBV7-2 and TRBJ2-3; 8 bases fit TRBD2. The CDR3 has 17 residues. Losses at the gene ends were 0 bases for V and 4 bases for J; bases not matched to a gene: 9. CDR1 and CDR2 from the germline V gene are SGHTA and FQGNSA. CDR3 coding DNA: TGTGCCAGCAGCTTAGCGCCGGGCGGAGCGGGAGCAGATACGCAGTATTTT. Protein: CASSLAPGGAGADTQYF.

This chain links TRBV30 with TRBJ2-3, with D perhaps matching TRBD1 or TRBD2 (5 bases each). The CDR3 extends over 12 amino acids. Germline assignment: CDR1 GTSNPN and CDR2 SVGIG (reference sequence). Trimming shortened V by 1 base and J by 11 bases, and 13 bases separated the two germline ends. CDR3 region: CAWSGDYDRQYF. The CDR3 nucleotides read TGTGCCTGGAGTGGAGACTACGACAGGCAGTATTTT.

This clonotype showed up just a few times. The chain is built from TRBV29-1 and TRBJ2-1, with 7 bases aligning to TRBD2. Losses at the gene ends were 4 bases for V and 3 bases for J; bases not matched to a gene: 3. Germline values: CDR1 SQVTM, CDR2 ANQGSEA. CDR3 length: 13 residues. The chain's CDR3 is CSVGSGLYNEQFF. For the CDR3, the DNA is TGCAGCGTTGGTAGCGGGCTCTACAATGAGCAGTTCTTC.

This clonotype has just a few counts. The junction and the germline gene differ at one end; a read error may be behind it. The chain carries TRBV7-2 and TRBJ2-1; D is undetermined. Looked up from germline, CDR1 is SGHTA and CDR2 is FQGNSA. The CDR3 totals 13 residues. The chain's CDR3 is CASSLPTYNEQFF. CDR3 sequence (DNA): TGTGCCAGCAGCCTTCCCACCTACAACGAGCAGTTCTTC.

The sample holds a few counts of this clonotype. The V gene is TRBV28, the J gene TRBJ2-7, with 12 bases identical to TRBD2. Germline V gives CDR1 MDHEN, CDR2 SYDVKM. V dropped 4 bases and J dropped 2; count of bases not matched to a gene: 12. The CDR3 sequence is 18 residues long. CDR3 protein: CASSSPVASGRVTYEQYF. The CDR3, as DNA: TGTGCCAGCAGTTCCCCGGTGGCTAGCGGGAGGGTGACCTACGAGCAGTACTTC.